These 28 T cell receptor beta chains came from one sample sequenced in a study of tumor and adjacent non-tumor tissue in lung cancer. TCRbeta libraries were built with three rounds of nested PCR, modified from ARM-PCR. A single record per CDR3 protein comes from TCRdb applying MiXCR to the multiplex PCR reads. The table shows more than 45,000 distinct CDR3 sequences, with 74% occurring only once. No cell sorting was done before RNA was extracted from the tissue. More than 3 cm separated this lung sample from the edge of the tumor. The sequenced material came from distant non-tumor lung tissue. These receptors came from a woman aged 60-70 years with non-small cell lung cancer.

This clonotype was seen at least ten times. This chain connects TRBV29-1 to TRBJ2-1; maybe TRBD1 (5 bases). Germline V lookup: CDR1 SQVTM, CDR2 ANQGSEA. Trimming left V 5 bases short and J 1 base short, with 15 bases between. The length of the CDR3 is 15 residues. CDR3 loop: CSVTVGLGSYNEQFF. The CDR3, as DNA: TGCAGCGTTACGGTGGGGCTTGGGTCCTACAATGAGCAGTTCTTC.

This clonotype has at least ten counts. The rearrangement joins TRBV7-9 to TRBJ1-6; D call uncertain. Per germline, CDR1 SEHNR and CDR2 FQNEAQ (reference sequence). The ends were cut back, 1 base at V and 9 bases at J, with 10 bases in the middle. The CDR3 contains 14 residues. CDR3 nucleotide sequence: TGTGCCAGCAGCTTAGACGACTCTGTTTCACCCCTCCACTTT. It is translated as CASSLDDSVSPLHF.

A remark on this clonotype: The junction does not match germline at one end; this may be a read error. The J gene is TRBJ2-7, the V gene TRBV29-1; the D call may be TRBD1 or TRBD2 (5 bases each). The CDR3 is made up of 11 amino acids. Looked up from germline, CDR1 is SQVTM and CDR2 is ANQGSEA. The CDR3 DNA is TGCAGCGCCGGGACCCAGTACGACCAGTACTTC. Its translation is CSAGTQYDQYF.

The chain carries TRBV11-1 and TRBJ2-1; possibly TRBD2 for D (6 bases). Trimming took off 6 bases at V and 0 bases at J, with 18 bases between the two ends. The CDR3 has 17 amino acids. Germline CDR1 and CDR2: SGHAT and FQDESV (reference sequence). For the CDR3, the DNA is TGTGCCAGCAGTCGGGCTCTCGCAGCGGGCTCCTACAATGAGCAGTTCTTC. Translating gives CASSRALAAGSYNEQFF.

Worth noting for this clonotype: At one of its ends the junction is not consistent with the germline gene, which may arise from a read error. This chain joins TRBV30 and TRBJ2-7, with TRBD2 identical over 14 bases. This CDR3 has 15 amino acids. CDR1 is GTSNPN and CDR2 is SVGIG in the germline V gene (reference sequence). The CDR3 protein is CAWAKGLAGVYEQYF. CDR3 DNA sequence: TGTGCCTGGGCCAAGGGACTAGCGGGAGTTTACGAGCAGTATTTC.

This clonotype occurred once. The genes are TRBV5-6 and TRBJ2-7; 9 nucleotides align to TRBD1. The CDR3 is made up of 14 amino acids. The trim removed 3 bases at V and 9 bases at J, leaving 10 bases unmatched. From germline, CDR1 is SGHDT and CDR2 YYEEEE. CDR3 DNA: TGTGCCAGCAGCTCGGGACAGGGAGGCAGTCGGCAGTACTTC. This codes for CASSSGQGGSRQYF.

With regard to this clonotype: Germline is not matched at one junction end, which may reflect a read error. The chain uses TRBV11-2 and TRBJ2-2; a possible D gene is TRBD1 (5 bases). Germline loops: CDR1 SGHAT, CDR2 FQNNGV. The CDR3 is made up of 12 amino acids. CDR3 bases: TGTGCCAGCAGGGCGGACACTGGGGAGCTGTTTTTT. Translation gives CASRADTGELFF.

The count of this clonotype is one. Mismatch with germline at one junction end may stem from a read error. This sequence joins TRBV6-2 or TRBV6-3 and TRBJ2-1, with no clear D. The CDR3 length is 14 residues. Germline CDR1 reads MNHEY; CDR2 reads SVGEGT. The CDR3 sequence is CTSSDPGLGKEQFF. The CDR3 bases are TGTACCAGCAGTGACCCGGGCCTCGGTAAGGAGCAGTTCTTC.

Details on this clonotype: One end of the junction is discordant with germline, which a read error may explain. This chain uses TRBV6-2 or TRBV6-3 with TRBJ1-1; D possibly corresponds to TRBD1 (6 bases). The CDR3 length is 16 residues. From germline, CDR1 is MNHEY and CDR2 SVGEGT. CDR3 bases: TGTACCAGCAGTTACTCCGCGACAGGCTTAGTGACTGAAGCTTTCTTT. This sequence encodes CTSSYSATGLVTEAFF.

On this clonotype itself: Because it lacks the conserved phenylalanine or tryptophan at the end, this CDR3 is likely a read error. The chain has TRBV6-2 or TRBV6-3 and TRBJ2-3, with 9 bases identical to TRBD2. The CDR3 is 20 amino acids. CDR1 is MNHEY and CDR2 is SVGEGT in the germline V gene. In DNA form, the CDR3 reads TGTGCAAGCAGTTACTCGATAGTGACTAGCGGTTCTTCGGTAGGAGATACGCAGTATGTT. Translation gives CASSYSIVTSGSSVGDTQYV.

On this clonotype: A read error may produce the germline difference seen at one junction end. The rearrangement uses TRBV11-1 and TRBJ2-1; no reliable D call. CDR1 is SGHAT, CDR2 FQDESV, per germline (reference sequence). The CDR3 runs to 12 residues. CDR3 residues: CASSLHGFEQFF. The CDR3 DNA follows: TGTGCTAGCAGCTTACATGGGTTCGAGCAGTTCTTC.

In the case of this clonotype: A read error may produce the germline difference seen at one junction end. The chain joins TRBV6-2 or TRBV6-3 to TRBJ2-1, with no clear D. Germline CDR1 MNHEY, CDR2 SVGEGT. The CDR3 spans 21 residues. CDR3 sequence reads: CASSHSNSFFHGGDSYNEQFF. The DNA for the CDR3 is TGTGCCAGCAGTCACTCGAATTCGTTTTTCCACGGTGGAGACTCCTACAATGAGCAGTTCTTC.

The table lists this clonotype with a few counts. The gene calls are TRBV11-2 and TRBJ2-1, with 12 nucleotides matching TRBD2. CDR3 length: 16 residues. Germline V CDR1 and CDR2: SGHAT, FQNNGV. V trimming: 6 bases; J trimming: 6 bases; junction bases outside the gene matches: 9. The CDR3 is CASRLGGTSGPNEQFF. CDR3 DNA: TGTGCCAGCAGGCTAGGAGGGACTAGCGGGCCCAATGAGCAGTTCTTC.

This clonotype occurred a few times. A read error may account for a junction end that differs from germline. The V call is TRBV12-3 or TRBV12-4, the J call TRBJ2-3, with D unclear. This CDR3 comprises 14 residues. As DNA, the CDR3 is TGTGTCAGCAGTTTCGGGCTGGGCCGAGATACGCGGTATTTT. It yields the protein CVSSFGLGRDTRYF.

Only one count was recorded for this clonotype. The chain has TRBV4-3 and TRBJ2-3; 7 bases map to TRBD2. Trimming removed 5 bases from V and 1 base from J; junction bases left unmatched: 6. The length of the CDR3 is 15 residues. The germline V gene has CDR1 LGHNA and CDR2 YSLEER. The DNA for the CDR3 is TGCGCCAGCAGCTCGGACGGGGGGTGCACAGATACGCAGTATTTT. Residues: CASSSDGGCTDTQYF.

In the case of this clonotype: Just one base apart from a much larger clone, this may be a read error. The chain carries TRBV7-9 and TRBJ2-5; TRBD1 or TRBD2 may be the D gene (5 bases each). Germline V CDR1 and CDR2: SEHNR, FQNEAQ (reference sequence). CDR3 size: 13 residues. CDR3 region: CASSRSLGETQHF. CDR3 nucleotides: TGTGCCAGCAGCCGTTCCCTAGGGGAGACCCAGCACTTC.

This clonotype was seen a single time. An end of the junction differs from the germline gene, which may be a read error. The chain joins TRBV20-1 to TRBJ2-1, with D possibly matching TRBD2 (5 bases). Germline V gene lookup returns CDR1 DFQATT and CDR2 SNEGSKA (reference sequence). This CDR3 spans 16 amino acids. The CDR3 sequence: CNARHGVHNSYNEQFF. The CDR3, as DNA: TGCAATGCTAGACACGGGGTTCACAACTCCTACAATGAGCAGTTCTTC.

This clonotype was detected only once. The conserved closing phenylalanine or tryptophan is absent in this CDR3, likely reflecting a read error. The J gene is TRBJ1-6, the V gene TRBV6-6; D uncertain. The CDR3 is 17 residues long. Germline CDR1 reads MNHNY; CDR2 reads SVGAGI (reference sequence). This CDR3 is CASSFDEESSYNSPLHY. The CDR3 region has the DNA TGTGCCAGCAGTTTTGACGAAGAGAGCTCCTATAATTCGCCCCTCCACTAT.

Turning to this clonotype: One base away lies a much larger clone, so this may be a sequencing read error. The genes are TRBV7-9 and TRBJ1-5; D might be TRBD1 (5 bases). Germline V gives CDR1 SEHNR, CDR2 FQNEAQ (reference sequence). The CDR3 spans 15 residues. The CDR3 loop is CASSLAGVSGQLQHF. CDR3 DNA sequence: TGTGCCAGCAGCTTAGCGGGAGTGTCGGGGCAGCTCCAGCATTTT.

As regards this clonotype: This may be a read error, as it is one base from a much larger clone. As DNA, the CDR3 is TGTGCCAGCAGTTACGGCGGGAGCACAGATACGCAGTATTTT. This translates into CASSYGGSTDTQYF. The chain combines TRBV6-4 with TRBJ2-3; D is possibly TRBD2 (5 bases). V was cut by 5 bases and J by 0 bases, with 9 bases left in between. CDR1 and CDR2 from the germline V gene are MRHNA and SNTAGT. This CDR3 spans 14 amino acids.

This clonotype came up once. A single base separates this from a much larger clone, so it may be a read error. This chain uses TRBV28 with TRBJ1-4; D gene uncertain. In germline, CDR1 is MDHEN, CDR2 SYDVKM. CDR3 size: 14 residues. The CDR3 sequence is CASSFLDLNEKVFF. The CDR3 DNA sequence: TGTGCCAGCAGTTTCTTGGATCTTAATGAAAAAGTGTTTTTT.

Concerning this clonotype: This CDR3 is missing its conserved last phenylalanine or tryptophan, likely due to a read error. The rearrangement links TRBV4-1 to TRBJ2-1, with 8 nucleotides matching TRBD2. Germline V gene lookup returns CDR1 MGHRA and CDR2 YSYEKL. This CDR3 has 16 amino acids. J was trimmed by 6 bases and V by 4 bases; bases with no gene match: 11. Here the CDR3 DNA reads TGCGCCAGCAGCCGCCCAGTTAGCGGGGTGGCCAATGAGCAGTTCTGC. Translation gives CASSRPVSGVANEQFC.

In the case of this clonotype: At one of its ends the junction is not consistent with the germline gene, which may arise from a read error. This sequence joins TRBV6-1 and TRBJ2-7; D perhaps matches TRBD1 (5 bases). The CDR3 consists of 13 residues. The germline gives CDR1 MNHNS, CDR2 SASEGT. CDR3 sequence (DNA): TGTGCCAGCTGTGAAGGGGCCGCCTACGAGCAGTACTTT. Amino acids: CASCEGAAYEQYF.

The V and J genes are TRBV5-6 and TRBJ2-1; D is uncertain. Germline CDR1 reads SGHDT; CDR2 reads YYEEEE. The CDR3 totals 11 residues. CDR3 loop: CGIIRYNEQFF. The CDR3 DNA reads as TGTGGCATCATCCGATACAATGAGCAGTTCTTC. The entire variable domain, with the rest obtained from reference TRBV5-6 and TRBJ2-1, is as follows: DAGVTQSPTHLIKTRGQQVTLRCSPKSGHDTVSWYQQALGQGPQFIFQYYEEEERQRGNFPDRFSGHQFPNYSSELNVNALLLGDSALYLCGIIRYNEQFFGPGTRLTVL.

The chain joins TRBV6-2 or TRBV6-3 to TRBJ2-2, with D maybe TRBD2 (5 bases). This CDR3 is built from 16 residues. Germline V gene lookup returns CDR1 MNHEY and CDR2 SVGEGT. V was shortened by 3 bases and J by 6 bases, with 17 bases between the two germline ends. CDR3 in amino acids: CASSYPREGRAGELFF. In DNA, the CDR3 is TGTGCCAGCAGTTATCCTCGGGAAGGAAGGGCCGGGGAGCTGTTTTTT.

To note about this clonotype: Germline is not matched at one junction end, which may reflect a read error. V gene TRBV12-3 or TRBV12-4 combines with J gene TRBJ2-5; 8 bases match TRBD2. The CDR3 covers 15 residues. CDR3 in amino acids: CTSSVSGVYQETQYF. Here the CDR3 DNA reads TGTACCAGCAGCGTTAGCGGGGTGTACCAAGAGACCCAGTACTTC.

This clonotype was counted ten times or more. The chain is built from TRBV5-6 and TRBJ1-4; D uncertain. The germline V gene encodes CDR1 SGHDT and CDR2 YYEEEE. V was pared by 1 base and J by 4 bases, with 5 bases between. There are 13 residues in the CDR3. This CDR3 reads CASSLRNNEKLFF. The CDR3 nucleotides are TGTGCCAGCAGCTTGCGGAATAATGAAAAACTGTTTTTT.

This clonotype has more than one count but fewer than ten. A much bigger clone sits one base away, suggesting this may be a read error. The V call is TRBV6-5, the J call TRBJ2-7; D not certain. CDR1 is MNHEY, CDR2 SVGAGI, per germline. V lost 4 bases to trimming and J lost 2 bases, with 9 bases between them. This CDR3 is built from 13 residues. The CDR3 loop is CASSLDGPYEQYF. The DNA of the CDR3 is TGTGCCAGCAGTTTGGACGGACCCTACGAGCAGTACTTC.